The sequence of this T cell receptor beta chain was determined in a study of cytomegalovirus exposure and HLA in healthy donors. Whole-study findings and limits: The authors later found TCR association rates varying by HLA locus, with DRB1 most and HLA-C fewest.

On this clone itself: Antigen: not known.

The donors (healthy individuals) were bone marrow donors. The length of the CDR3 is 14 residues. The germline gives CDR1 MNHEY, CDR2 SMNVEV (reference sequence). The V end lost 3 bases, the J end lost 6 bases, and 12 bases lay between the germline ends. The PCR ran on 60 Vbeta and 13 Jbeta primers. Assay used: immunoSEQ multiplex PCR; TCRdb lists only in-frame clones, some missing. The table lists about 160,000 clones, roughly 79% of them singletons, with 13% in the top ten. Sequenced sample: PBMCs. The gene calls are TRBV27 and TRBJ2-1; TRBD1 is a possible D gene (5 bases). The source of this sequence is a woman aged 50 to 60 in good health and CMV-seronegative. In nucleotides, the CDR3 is TGTGCCAGCAGTTTGTCGACAGTCCCCAATGAGCAGTTCTTC. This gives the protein CASSLSTVPNEQFF.